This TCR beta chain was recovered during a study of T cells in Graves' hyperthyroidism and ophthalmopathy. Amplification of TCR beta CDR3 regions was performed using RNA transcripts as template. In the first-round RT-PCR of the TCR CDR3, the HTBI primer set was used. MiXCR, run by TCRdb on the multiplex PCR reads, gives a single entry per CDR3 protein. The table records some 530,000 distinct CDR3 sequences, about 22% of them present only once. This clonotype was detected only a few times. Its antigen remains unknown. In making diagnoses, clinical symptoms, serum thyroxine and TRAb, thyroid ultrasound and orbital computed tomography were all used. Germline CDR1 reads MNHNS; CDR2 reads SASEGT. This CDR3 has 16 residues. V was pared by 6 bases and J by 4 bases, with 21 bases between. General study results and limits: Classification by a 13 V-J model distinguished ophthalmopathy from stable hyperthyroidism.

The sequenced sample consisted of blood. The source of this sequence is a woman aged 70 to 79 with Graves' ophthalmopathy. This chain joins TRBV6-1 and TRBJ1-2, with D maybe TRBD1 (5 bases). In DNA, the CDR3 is TGTGCCAGCAGCGAGGGACGACTAGGTATAGGCTATGGCTACACCTTC. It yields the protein CASSEGRLGIGYGYTF.